This TCR beta chain derives from a study of blood T cell repertoires in COVID-19. For the study at large: Both acute and convalescent COVID-19 samples were obtained from the United States, Italy and Spain. From T cells, B-cell-depleted T cells, or PBMCs came the material, which was cDNA or gDNA.

This clone came up a few times. CDR3 length equals 15 residues. V shed 0 bases and J shed 13 bases, with 17 bases lying between them. The germline V gene encodes CDR1 SGHDT and CDR2 YYEEEE. As processed by the authors: The authors estimated nucleated cell counts from reference gene primer amplification. Sequencing was performed with immunoSEQ multiplex PCR; in TCRdb, only in-frame clones are kept and a portion is missing. V and J calls and clone size are copied from that table; D and trimming were computed from the DNA. The sample consists of about 250,000 clones, about 88% of them appearing once. Sequenced: peripheral blood. The rearrangement joins TRBV5-6 to TRBJ1-6; weak D call: TRBD1 (5 bases). This sequence originates from a woman in her forties who had recovered from COVID-19. DNA for the CDR3: TGTGCCAGCAGCTTGGAATCGGGCAGGGCAGGGCCCCTCCACTTT. As protein: CASSLESGRAGPLHF.